One TCR beta chain is described in this entry. The record originates from a study of monozygotic twins with inflammatory bowel disease. Eight separate reactions for every sample produced the cDNA. TCRdb processed the 5' RACE reads again and assigns one entry to each CDR3 protein, with no DNA. Listed are about 99,000 distinct CDR3 sequences; 1.5% to 2% falls within the top ten. Per germline, CDR1 SGHAT and CDR2 FQNNGV. This CDR3 contains 12 residues. Material: blood. The sequence came from a human donor with ulcerative colitis or Crohn's disease, or a healthy co-twin of an affected twin (not recorded which). This chain joins TRBV11-2 and TRBJ2-1; the D call of TRBD2 rests on TCRdb alone, since no DNA is present to check it. The CDR3 region is CASRELAGGQFF.